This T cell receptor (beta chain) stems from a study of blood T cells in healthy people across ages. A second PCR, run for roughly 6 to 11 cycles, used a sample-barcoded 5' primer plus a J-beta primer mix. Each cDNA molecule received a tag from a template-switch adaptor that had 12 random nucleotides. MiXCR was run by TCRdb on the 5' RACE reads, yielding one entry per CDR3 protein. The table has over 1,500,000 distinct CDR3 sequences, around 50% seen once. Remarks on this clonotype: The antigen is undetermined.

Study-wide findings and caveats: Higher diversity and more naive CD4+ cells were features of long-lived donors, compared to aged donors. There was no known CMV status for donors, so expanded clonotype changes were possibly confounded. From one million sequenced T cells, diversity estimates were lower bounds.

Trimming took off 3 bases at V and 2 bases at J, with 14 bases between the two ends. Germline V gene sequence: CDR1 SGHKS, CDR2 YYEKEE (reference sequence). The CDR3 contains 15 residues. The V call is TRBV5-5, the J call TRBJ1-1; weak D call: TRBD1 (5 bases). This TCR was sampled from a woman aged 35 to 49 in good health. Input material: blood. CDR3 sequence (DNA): TGTGCCAGCAGCTGGCCAGGGCAGGGTAACACTGAAGCTTTCTTT. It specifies CASSWPGQGNTEAFF. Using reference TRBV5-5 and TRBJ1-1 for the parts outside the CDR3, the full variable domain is DAGVTQSPTHLIKTRGQQVTLRCSPISGHKSVSWYQQVLGQGPQFIFQYYEKEERGRGNFPDRFSARQFPNYSSELNVNALLLGDSALYLCASSWPGQGNTEAFFGQGTRLTVV.